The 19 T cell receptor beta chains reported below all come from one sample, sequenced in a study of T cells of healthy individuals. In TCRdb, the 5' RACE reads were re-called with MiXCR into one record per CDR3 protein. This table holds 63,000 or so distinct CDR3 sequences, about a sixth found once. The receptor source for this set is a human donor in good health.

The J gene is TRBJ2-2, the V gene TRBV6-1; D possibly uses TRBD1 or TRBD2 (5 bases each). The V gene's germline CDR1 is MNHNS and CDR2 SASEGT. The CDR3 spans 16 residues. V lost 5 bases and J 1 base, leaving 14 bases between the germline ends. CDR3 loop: CASSPLRDGNTGELFF. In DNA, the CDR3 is TGTGCCAGCAGTCCACTCCGGGACGGGAACACCGGGGAGCTGTTTTTT.

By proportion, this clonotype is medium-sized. The CDR3 DNA reads as TGCAGTGCTACTACTAGCGGCCAAGAGACCCAGTACTTC. It translates to CSATTSGQETQYF. The genes are TRBV20-1 and TRBJ2-5, with 8 bases fitting TRBD2. CDR1 and CDR2 from the germline V gene are DFQATT and SNEGSKA (reference sequence). V trimming: 4 bases; J trimming: 1 base; junction bases outside the gene matches: 2. This CDR3 has 13 amino acids.

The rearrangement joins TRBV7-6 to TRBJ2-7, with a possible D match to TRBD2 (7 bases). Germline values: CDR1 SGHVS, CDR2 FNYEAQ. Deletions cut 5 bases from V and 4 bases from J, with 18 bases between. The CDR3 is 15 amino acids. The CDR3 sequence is CASSEERGAAYEQYF. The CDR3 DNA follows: TGTGCCAGCAGCGAGGAACGGGGGGCCGCGTACGAGCAGTACTTC.

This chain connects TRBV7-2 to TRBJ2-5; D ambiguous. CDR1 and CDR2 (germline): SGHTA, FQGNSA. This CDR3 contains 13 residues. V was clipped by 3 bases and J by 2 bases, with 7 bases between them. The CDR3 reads CASSFRRQETQYF. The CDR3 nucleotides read TGTGCCAGCAGCTTTCGACGGCAAGAGACCCAGTACTTC.

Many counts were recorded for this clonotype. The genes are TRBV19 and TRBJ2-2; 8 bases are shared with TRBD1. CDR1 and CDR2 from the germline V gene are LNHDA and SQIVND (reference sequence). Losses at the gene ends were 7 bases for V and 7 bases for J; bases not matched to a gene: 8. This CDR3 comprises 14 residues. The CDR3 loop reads CASKVDRGVGELFF. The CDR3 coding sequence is TGTGCCAGTAAAGTCGACAGGGGAGTCGGGGAGCTGTTTTTT.

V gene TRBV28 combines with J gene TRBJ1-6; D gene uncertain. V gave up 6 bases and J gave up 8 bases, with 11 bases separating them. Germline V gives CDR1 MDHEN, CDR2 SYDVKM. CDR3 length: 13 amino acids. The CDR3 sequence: CASSVNTDSPLHF. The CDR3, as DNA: TGTGCCAGCAGCGTAAACACCGATTCACCCCTCCACTTT. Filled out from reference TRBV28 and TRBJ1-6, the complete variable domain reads DVKVTQSSRYLVKRTGEKVFLECVQDMDHENMFWYRQDPGLGLRLIYFSYDVKMKEKGDIPEGYSVSREKKERFSLILESASTNQTSMYLCASSVNTDSPLHFGNGTRLTVT.

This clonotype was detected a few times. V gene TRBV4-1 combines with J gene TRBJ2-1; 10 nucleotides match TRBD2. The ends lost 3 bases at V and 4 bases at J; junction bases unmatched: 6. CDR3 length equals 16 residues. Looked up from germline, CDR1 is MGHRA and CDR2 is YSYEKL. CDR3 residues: CASSQVASGGYNEQFF. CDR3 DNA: TGCGCCAGCAGCCAGGTGGCTAGCGGGGGATACAATGAGCAGTTCTTC.

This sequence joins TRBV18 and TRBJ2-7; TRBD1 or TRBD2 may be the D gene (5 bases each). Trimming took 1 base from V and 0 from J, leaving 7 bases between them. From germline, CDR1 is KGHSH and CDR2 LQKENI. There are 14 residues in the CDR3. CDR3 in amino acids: CASSPRDVSYEQYF. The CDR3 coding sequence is TGTGCCAGCTCACCACGGGACGTCTCCTACGAGCAGTACTTC.

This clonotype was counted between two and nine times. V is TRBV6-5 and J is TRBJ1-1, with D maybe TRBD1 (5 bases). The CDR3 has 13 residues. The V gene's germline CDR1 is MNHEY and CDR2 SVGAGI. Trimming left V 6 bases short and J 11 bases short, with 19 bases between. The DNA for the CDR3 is TGTGCCAGCAGAAACACCGGGACGCGCGGGGCTTTCTTT. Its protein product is CASRNTGTRGAFF.

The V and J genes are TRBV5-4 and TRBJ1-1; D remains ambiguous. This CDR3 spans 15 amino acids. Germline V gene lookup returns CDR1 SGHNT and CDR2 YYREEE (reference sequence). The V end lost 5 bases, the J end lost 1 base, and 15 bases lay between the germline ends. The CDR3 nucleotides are TGTGCCAGCAGAACAGAGGGTGTGAGGAACACTGAAGCTTTCTTT. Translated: CASRTEGVRNTEAFF.

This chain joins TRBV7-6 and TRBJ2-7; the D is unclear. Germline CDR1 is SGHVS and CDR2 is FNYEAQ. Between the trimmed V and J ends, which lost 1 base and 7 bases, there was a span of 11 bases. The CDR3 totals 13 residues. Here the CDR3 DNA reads TGTGCCAGCAGCTTAGAACGGAACGGGGAGCAGTACTTC. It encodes CASSLERNGEQYF.

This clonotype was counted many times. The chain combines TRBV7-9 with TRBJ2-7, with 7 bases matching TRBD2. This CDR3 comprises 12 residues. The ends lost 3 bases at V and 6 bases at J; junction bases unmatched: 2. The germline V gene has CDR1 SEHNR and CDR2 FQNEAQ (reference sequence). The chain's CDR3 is CASSFGLGEQYF. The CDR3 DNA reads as TGTGCCAGCAGCTTTGGACTAGGCGAGCAGTACTTC.

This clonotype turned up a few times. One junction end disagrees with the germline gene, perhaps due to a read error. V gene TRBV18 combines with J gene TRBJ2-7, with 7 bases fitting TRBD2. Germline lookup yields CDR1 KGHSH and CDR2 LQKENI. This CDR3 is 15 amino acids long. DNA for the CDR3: TGTGCCAACTCACCACAAGGCGGGAGTCCCCACGAGCAGTACTTC. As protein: CANSPQGGSPHEQYF.

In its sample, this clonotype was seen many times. The CDR3 sequence: CASSLGQANEQFF. The CDR3 nucleotides are TGCGCCAGCAGCTTGGGGCAGGCCAATGAGCAGTTCTTC. The rearrangement links TRBV5-1 to TRBJ2-1; no reliable D call. V was cut by 0 bases and J by 6 bases, with 7 bases left in between. Germline CDR1 SGHRS, CDR2 YFSETQ. The CDR3 length is 13 residues.

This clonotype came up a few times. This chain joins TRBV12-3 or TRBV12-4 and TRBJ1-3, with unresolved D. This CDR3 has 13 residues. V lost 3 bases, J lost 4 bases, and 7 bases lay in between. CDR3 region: CASSFLGGNTIYF. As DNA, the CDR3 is TGTGCCAGCAGTTTTCTCGGCGGAAACACCATATATTTT.

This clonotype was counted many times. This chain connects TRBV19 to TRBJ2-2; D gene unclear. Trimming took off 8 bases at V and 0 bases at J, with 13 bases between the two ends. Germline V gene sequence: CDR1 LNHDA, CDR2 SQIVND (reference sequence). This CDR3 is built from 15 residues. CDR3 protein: CASADVPANTGELFF. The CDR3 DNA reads TGTGCCAGTGCGGACGTACCCGCGAACACCGGGGAGCTGTTTTTT.

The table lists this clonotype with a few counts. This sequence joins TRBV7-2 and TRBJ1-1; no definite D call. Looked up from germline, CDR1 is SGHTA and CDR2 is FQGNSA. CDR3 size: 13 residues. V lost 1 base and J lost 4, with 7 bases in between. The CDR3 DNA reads TGTGCCAGCAGCTTAGGGGCAGCCACTGAAGCTTTCTTT. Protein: CASSLGAATEAFF. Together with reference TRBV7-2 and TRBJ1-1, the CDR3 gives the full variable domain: GAGVSQSPSNKVTEKGKDVELRCDPISGHTALYWYRQSLGQGLEFLIYFQGNSAPDKSGLPSDRFSAERTGGSVSTLTIQRTQQEDSAVYLCASSLGAATEAFFGQGTRLTVV.

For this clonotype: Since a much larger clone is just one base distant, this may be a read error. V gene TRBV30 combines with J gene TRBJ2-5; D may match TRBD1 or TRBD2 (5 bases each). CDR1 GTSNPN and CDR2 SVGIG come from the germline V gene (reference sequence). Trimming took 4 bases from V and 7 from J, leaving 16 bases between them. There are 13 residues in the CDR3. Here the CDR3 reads CAWTQEARGTQYF. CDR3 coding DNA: TGTGCCTGGACCCAGGAGGCTAGGGGGACCCAGTACTTC.

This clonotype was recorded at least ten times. The CDR3, as DNA: TGCGCCAGCAGCCAAGATGTGGGGGGGGGGCCAAGCACAGATACGCAGTATTTT. This encodes CASSQDVGGGPSTDTQYF. The chain is built from TRBV4-1 and TRBJ2-3, with D possibly matching TRBD2 (7 bases). The CDR3 runs to 18 residues. The V end was cut by 0 bases, the J end by 0 bases, with 16 bases between. Germline V gene sequence: CDR1 MGHRA, CDR2 YSYEKL.